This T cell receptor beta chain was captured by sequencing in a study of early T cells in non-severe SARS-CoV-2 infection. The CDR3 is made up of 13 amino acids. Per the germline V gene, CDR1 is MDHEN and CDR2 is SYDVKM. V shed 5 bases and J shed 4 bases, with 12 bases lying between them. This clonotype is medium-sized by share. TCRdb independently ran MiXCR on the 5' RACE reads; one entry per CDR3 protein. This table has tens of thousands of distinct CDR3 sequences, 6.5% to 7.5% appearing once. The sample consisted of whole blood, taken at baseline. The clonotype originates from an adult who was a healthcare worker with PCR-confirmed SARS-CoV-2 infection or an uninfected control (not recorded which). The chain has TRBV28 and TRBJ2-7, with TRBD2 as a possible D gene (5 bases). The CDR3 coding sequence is TGTGCCAGCAGTCCCCGGGGTCCTTACGAGCAGTACTTC. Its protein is CASSPRGPYEQYF.